Here is one TCR beta chain with its context. The sample belongs to a study of T cell changes during pregnancy in multiple sclerosis. TCRdb's copy holds only in-frame clones and misses some; the assay was immunoSEQ multiplex PCR. This sample has about 61,000 clones, with 75% to 90% found just once. The sequencing used peripheral blood, collected in the first trimester of pregnancy. The TCR sequence derives from a female donor in good health, enrolled as a control in a pregnancy study.

CDR3 sequence reads: CASSSGLAGDTDTQYF. Here the CDR3 DNA reads TGTGCCAGCAGCTCCGGGCTAGCGGGGGACACAGATACGCAGTATTTT. The chain has TRBV5-5 and TRBJ2-3; 10 bases fit TRBD2. From germline, CDR1 is SGHKS and CDR2 YYEKEE (reference sequence). With 3 bases clipped from V and 2 bases from J, the junction kept 6 bases outside the gene matches. This CDR3 spans 16 amino acids.